This TCR beta chain originates from a study of cytomegalovirus exposure and HLA in healthy donors. Study-level background: Around 85 million unique TCR sequences came from HLA-typed donors in an early release. Falling in the Caucasian-associated ancestry cluster were 81% of under 450 genotyped donors. Regarding the study as a whole: Most CMV-associated TCR beta chains were later found to appear HLA-restricted. It was taken for granted in presence/absence analyses that sequencing depth across donors was roughly uniform.

A multiplex PCR was run with 60 Vbeta primers and 13 Jbeta primers. Libraries were prepared by immunoSEQ multiplex PCR; TCRdb keeps only in-frame clonotypes and omits some of them. The repertoire holds around 140,000 clones, with roughly 80% as singletons. Of note for this clone: Its antigen is as yet unknown.

This CDR3 is built from 16 residues. With V trimmed by 4 bases and J by 2 bases, 9 bases remained unmatched. The germline V gene has CDR1 WNHNN and CDR2 SYGVQD (reference sequence). This receptor was identified in a woman in her thirties in good health and CMV-seronegative. The sequenced sample was PBMCs. This chain joins TRBV10-1 and TRBJ1-1; TRBD1 matches 8 bases. CDR3 nucleotides: TGCGCCAGCAGTGCCCTAGAGGGACAGGTTAACACTGAAGCTTTCTTT. Its protein product is CASSALEGQVNTEAFF.